This T cell receptor (beta chain) was captured in a study of metastatic and nonmetastatic thyroid tumors. Study-wide background: Malignant and benign thyroid patients had repertoires compared in peripheral blood and tumor or nodule tissue.

Original processing methods: Between-group CDR3 differences, defined by clinicopathological status, yielded a distant-metastasis classifier for papillary thyroid cancer. Through MiXCR, TCRdb re-clonotyped the PCR reads. The V and J calls shown here were made by TCRdb, not taken from the authors' results. The sample has roughly 35,000 clones, roughly 15% seen once. On this clone: The antigen is unknown. An end of the junction does not agree with germline; a read error may underlie this.

Study-wide results and limits: The study reportedly found significantly higher TCR beta diversity in malignant thyroid tumors than benign nodules, in blood and tumor.

The length of the CDR3 is 14 residues. Germline-derived CDR1 and CDR2 are DFQATT and SNEGSKA (reference sequence). All patients reached thyroid surgery having received no treatment beforehand. The chain links TRBV20-1 to TRBJ2-7, with D possibly matching TRBD2 (6 bases). Sequencing input: blood. This clonotype was sampled from a female donor with papillary thyroid cancer or a benign thyroid nodule (not recorded which). Some clones in this sample may be carry-over from other donors' samples. Here the CDR3 DNA reads TGCAGTGCTAGGGATATCGGGAGAGGCCACGATCAGTACTTC. Translating it yields CSARDIGRGHDQYF.